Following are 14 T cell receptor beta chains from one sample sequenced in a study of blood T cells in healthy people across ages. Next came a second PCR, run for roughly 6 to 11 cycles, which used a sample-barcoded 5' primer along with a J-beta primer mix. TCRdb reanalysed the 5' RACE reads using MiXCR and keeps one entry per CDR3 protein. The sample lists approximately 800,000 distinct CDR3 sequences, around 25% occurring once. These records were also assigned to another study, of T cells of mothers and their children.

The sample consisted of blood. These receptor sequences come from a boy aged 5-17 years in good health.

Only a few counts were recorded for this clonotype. The CDR3 sequence is CASSLEHGDQPQHF. DNA of the CDR3: TGCGCCAGCAGCTTGGAGCATGGGGATCAGCCCCAGCATTTT. V is TRBV5-1 and J is TRBJ1-5; no definite D call. V lost 0 bases and J 5 bases, leaving 9 bases between the germline ends. CDR3 size: 14 residues. Per germline, CDR1 SGHRS and CDR2 YFSETQ.

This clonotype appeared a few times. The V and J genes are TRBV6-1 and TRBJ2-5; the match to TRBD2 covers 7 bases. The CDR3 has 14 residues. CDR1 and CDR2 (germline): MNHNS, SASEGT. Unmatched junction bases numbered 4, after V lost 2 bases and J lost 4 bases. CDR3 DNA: TGTGCCAGCAGTGAACTCGGGGAGGGAGAGACCCAGTACTTC. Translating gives CASSELGEGETQYF.

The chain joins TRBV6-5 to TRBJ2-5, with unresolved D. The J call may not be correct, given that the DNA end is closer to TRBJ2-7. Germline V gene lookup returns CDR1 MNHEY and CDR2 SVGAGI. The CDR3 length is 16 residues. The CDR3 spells CASSYALAPSPYEQYF. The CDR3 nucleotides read TGTGCCAGCAGTTACGCCTTGGCGCCGTCCCCCTACGAGCAGTACTTC.

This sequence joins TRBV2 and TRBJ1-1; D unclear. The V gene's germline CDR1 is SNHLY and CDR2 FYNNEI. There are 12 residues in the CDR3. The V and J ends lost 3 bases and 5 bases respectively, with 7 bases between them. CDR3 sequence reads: CASSDKKTEAFF. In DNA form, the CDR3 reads TGTGCCAGCAGTGATAAAAAGACTGAAGCTTTCTTT.

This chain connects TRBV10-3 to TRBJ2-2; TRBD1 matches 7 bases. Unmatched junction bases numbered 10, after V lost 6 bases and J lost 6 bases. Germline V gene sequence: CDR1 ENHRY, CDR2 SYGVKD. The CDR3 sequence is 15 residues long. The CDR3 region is CAIREDRKGPGELFF. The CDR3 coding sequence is TGTGCCATCAGAGAGGACAGGAAGGGGCCCGGGGAGCTGTTTTTT.

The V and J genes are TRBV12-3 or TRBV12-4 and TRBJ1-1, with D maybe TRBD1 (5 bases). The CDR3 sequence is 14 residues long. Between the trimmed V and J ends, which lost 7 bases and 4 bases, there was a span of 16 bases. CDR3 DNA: TGTGCCAGCATTCCCTCTGCGAGGGGCACTGAAGCTTTCTTT. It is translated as CASIPSARGTEAFF.

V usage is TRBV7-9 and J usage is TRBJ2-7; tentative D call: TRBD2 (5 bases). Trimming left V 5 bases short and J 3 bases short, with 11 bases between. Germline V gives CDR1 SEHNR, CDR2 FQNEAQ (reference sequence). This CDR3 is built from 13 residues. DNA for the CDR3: TGTGCCAGCAGCCCTAAGGCGGGCTACGAGCAGTACTTC. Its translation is CASSPKAGYEQYF.

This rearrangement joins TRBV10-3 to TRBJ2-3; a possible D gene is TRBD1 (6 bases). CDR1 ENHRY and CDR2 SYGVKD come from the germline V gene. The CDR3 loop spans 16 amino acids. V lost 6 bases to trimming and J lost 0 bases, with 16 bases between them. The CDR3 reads CAISPTRGTSTDTQYF. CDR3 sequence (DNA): TGTGCCATCAGCCCAACTAGGGGGACCAGCACAGATACGCAGTATTTT.

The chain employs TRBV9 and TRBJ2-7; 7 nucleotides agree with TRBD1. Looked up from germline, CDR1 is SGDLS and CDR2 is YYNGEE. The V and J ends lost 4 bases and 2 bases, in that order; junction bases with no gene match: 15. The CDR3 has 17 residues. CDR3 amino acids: CASSPSPGTVITYEQYF. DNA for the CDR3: TGTGCCAGCAGCCCCTCCCCCGGGACAGTTATTACCTACGAGCAGTACTTC.

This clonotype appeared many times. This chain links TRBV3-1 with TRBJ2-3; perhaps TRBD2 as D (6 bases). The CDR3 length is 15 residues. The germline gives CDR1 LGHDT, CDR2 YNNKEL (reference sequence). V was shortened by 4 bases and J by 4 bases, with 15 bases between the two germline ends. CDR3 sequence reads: CASSLRTTPADTQYF. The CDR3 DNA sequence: TGTGCCAGCAGCCTCCGGACTACCCCGGCAGATACGCAGTATTTT.

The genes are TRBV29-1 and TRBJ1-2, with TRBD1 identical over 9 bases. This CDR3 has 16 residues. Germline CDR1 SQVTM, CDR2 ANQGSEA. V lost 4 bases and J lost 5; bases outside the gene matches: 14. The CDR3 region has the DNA TGCAGCGTTGCTTTTTGCTGGACAGGGGAATTATATGGCTACACCTTC. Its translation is CSVAFCWTGELYGYTF. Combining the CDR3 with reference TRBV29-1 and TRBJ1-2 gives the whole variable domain SAVISQKPSRDICQRGTSLTIQCQVDSQVTMMFWYRQQPGQSLTLIATANQGSEATYESGFVIDKFPISRPNLTFSTLTVSNMSPEDSSIYLCSVAFCWTGELYGYTFGSGTRLTVV.

The CDR3, as DNA: TGTGCCAGCAGTTACGAACCGACCTATGGCTACACCTTC. Protein sequence: CASSYEPTYGYTF. This chain uses TRBV6-6 with TRBJ1-2; no clear D. Trimming removed 2 bases from V and 4 bases from J, with 8 bases in between. Germline V CDR1 and CDR2: MNHNY, SVGAGI (reference sequence). The CDR3 sequence is 13 residues long.

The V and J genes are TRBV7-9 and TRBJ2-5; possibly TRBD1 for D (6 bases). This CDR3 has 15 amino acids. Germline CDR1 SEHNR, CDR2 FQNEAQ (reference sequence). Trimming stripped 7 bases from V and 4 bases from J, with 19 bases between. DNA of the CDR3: TGTGCCAGCACGACAGGCGCGGTCTTAGGAGAGACCCAGTACTTC. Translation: CASTTGAVLGETQYF.

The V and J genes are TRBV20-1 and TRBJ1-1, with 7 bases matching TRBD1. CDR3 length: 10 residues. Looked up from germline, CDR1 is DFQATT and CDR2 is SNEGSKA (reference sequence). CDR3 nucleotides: TGCACCCTTGGACAGGATGGAGCTTTCTTT. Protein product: CTLGQDGAFF.